The 13 T cell receptor beta chains in this list originate from one sample, sequenced in a study of CD8+CD57+ T cells in acquired aplastic anemia. The template for TCR beta VDJ and CDR3 sequence profiling was genomic DNA. TCRdb passed the reads through MiXCR, listing each CDR3 protein once. This repertoire shows some 170,000 distinct CDR3 sequences, roughly 48% found once; its top ten account for 1.1%. Sequencing was performed on sorted CD4+, CD8+, or CD8+CD57+ T cells (not recorded which) from PBMCs. Source of these receptors: a human donor in good health.

This clonotype has at least ten counts. V is TRBV24-1 and J is TRBJ2-1; tentatively, D is TRBD1 (6 bases). Germline V gene lookup returns CDR1 KGHDR and CDR2 SFDVKD. CDR3 length: 17 amino acids. Trimming took 4 bases from V and 0 from J, leaving 15 bases between them. Here the CDR3 DNA reads TGTGCCACCAGTGACCCCTCGGACAGTAGCTCCTACAATGAGCAGTTCTTC. It codes for CATSDPSDSSSYNEQFF.

The genes are TRBV3-1 and TRBJ2-2; D not certain. CDR3 length: 15 amino acids. V lost 5 bases and J 1 base, leaving 11 bases between the germline ends. The germline gives CDR1 LGHDT, CDR2 YNNKEL (reference sequence). The CDR3 coding sequence is TGTGCCAGCAGCACAAAATTCTTGAACACCGGGGAGCTGTTTTTT. Protein: CASSTKFLNTGELFF.

CDR3 sequence reads: CASSRYSGFPNEQFF. In DNA form, the CDR3 reads TGTGCCAGCAGCCGTTACTCAGGGTTCCCCAATGAGCAGTTCTTC. The chain combines TRBV11-2 with TRBJ2-1; maybe TRBD1 (5 bases). Trimming took 5 bases from V and 6 from J, leaving 17 bases between them. Germline CDR1 and CDR2: SGHAT and FQNNGV. The CDR3 covers 15 residues.

This rearrangement joins TRBV6-1 to TRBJ1-1; no reliable D call. Germline V gives CDR1 MNHNS, CDR2 SASEGT. The CDR3 runs 13 residues. Trimming pared 7 bases from V and 2 bases from J, leaving 11 bases between. The CDR3 spells CASIGTGNTEAFF. The CDR3 DNA is TGTGCCAGCATAGGAACCGGTAACACTGAAGCTTTCTTT.

The chain employs TRBV16 and TRBJ1-4; D not resolved. CDR3 length: 12 amino acids. V was trimmed by 5 bases and J by 2 bases, leaving 3 bases between them. Germline CDR1 reads KGHSY; CDR2 reads FQNENV. CDR3 in amino acids: CASSSTNEKLFF. The CDR3 nucleotides are TGTGCCAGCAGCAGTACTAATGAAAAACTGTTTTTT.

On this clonotype: This may come from a read error, since a much larger clone is one base off. The chain joins TRBV29-1 to TRBJ1-2, with unresolved D. Germline loops: CDR1 SQVTM, CDR2 ANQGSEA. CDR3 length: 12 amino acids. V dropped 6 bases and J dropped 4 bases, with 12 bases sitting between them. The DNA for the CDR3 is TGCAGCGTGTGGATTTGGATCTATGGCTACACCTTC. Encoded protein: CSVWIWIYGYTF.

A word on this clonotype: This is likely a read error, given that the CDR3 carries no conserved phenylalanine or tryptophan at its end. V gene TRBV6-1 combines with J gene TRBJ1-6; perhaps TRBD1 as D (6 bases). Looked up from germline, CDR1 is MNHNS and CDR2 is SASEGT. The length of the CDR3 is 14 residues. Trimming took off 6 bases at V and 16 bases at J, with 22 bases between the two ends. The CDR3 bases are TGTGCCAGCAGGTCCTCTTCTGACTCGGGACAACTCCACCTT. As protein: CASRSSSDSGQLHL.

V is TRBV10-1 and J is TRBJ2-5, with 7 nucleotides matching TRBD2. The CDR3 sequence is 14 residues long. CDR1 WNHNN and CDR2 SYGVQD come from the germline V gene (reference sequence). With V trimmed by 3 bases and J by 7 bases, 8 bases remained unmatched. Here the CDR3 reads CASSDLTSRGTQYF. The CDR3, as DNA: TGCGCCAGCAGTGACCTGACTAGCCGTGGGACCCAGTACTTC.

At least ten counts were recorded for this clonotype. V and J are TRBV7-6 and TRBJ2-5; no clear D gene. The germline V gene encodes CDR1 SGHVS and CDR2 FNYEAQ. The V and J ends lost 0 bases and 5 bases respectively, with 13 bases between them. This CDR3 has 15 amino acids. CDR3 sequence: CASSLAVAISETQYF. The CDR3 DNA follows: TGTGCCAGCAGCTTAGCCGTGGCTATCAGTGAGACCCAGTACTTC.

This clonotype was observed many times. The V gene is TRBV6-1, the J gene TRBJ1-1, with D possibly being TRBD1 (5 bases). Germline V lookup: CDR1 MNHNS, CDR2 SASEGT. CDR3 length: 13 amino acids. Trimming took 1 base from V and 11 from J, leaving 14 bases between them. CDR3: CASSEGLMRGAFF. In DNA, the CDR3 is TGTGCCAGCAGTGAAGGGCTCATGCGGGGGGCTTTCTTT.

This clonotype has just a few counts. The rearrangement uses TRBV7-6 and TRBJ2-5; unclear D gene. The CDR3 is 13 amino acids. Germline V gives CDR1 SGHVS, CDR2 FNYEAQ. V dropped 8 bases and J dropped 5 bases, with 15 bases sitting between them. DNA of the CDR3: TGTGCCAGCGGATCCTGGCTGACCGAGACCCAGTACTTC. The encoded protein is CASGSWLTETQYF. The full variable domain, completed using reference TRBV7-6 and TRBJ2-5, is GAGVSQSPRYKVTKRGQDVALRCDPISGHVSLYWYRQALGQGPEFLTYFNYEAQQDKSGLPNDRFSAERPEGSISTLTIQRTEQRDSAMYRCASGSWLTETQYFGPGTRLLVL.

The rearrangement joins TRBV12-3 or TRBV12-4 to TRBJ1-5, with 7 bases identical to TRBD1. The V gene end was trimmed by 5 bases and the J gene end by 2 bases; junction bases not matched to a gene: 12. This CDR3 region has 17 residues. CDR3 amino acids: CASSGWGVQGGNQPQHF. CDR3 DNA sequence: TGTGCCAGCAGTGGATGGGGGGTGCAGGGGGGCAATCAGCCCCAGCATTTT.

This clonotype came up many times. The chain recombines TRBV20-1 with TRBJ1-2, with no clear D. In germline, CDR1 is DFQATT, CDR2 SNEGSKA (reference sequence). The CDR3 covers 13 residues. V lost 3 bases, J lost 4 bases, and 12 bases lay in between. The CDR3 nucleotides read TGCAGTGCTAGGCTGGCCGGTCTCTATGGCTACACCTTC. Translated, it gives CSARLAGLYGYTF.